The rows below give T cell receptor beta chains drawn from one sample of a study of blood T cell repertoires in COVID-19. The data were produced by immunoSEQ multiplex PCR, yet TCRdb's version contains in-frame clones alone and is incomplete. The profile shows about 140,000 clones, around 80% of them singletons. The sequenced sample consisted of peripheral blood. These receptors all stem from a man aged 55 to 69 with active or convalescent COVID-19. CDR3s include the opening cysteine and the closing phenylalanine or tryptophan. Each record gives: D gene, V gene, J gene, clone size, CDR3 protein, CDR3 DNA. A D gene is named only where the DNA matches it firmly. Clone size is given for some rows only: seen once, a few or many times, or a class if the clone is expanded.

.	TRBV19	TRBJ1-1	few	CASRTGLMNTEAFF	TGTGCCAGTCGTACAGGGTTGATGAACACTGAAGCTTTCTTT
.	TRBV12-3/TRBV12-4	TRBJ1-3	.	CASRQNTIYF	TGTGCCAGCAGACAAAACACCATATATTTT
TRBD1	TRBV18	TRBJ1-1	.	CASSPQGVDTEAFF	TGTGCCAGCTCACCCCAGGGGGTCGACACTGAAGCTTTCTTT
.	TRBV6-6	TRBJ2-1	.	CASSYGRGNNEQFF	TGTGCCAGCAGTTATGGGCGGGGAAACAATGAGCAGTTCTTC
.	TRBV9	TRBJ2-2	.	CASSVDPTRNTGELFF	TGTGCCAGCAGCGTAGATCCTACTAGGAACACCGGGGAGCTGTTTTTT
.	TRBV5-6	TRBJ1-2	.	CASSLVSREGYYGYTF	TGTGCCAGCAGCTTGGTATCCAGGGAGGGATACTATGGCTACACCTTC
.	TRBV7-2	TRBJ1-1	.	CASSVLSGVNTEAFF	TGTGCCAGCAGCGTCCTAAGCGGAGTGAACACTGAAGCTTTCTTT
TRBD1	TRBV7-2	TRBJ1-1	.	CASSRRDRGSEAFF	TGTGCCAGCAGCCGCCGGGACAGGGGTTCTGAAGCTTTCTTT
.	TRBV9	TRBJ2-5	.	CASSVQNRVGETQYF	TGTGCCAGCAGCGTGCAGAACAGGGTTGGGGAGACCCAGTACTTC
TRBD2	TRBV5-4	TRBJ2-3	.	CASSLLGAGTSSYTQYF	TGTGCCAGCAGCTTGTTGGGAGCCGGGACTAGCTCATATACGCAGTATTTT
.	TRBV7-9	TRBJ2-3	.	CASEAWGPDTQYF	TGTGCCAGCGAGGCCTGGGGGCCAGATACGCAGTATTTT
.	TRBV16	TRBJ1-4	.	CASSQSGQGSEKLFF	TGTGCCAGCAGCCAATCGGGGCAGGGAAGTGAAAAACTGTTTTTT
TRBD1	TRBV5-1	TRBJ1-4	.	CASSSGTANEKLFF	TGCGCCAGCAGCTCCGGGACAGCTAATGAAAAACTGTTTTTT
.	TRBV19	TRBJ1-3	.	CASSLTDTTSGNTIYF	TGTGCCAGTAGTTTGACAGATACTACCTCTGGAAACACCATATATTTT
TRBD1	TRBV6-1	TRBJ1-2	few	CASSEVVPGGGYTF	TGTGCCAGCAGTGAAGTCGTTCCAGGGGGCGGCTACACCTTC
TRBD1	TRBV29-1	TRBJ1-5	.	CSAGTGVDQPQHF	TGCAGCGCTGGGACAGGGGTGGATCAGCCCCAGCATTTT
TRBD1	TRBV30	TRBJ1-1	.	CAWSPGQGSTEAFF	TGTGCCTGGAGCCCAGGACAGGGGAGTACTGAAGCTTTCTTT
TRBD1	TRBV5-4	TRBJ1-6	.	CASSLVTGESPLHF	TGTGCCAGCAGCTTGGTGACAGGGGAATCACCCCTCCACTTT
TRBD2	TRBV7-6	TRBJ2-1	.	CASSSPAWTSGNEQFF	TGTGCCAGCAGTTCGCCCGCGTGGACTAGCGGGAACGAGCAGTTCTTC
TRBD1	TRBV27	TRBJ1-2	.	CASSLSRAGGSLNYTF	TGTGCCAGCAGTTTATCGCGGGCAGGGGGAAGTTTGAACTACACCTTC
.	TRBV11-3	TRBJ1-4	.	CASTPSGQSNEKLFF	TGTGCCAGCACCCCCTCCGGACAGAGTAATGAAAAACTGTTTTTT
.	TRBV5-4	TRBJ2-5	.	CASSLGQQETQYF	TGTGCCAGCAGCTTGGGCCAGCAAGAGACCCAGTACTTC
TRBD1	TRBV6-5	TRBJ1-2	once	CASSLNRGNQGGYTF	TGTGCCAGCAGTTTGAACAGGGGGAACCAGGGTGGCTACACCTTC
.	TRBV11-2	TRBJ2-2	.	CASSGRISSRTGELFF	TGTGCCAGCAGTGGTAGGATTAGTTCTAGGACCGGGGAGCTGTTTTTT
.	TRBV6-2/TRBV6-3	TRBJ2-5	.	CASSFVGRETQYF	TGTGCCAGCAGTTTTGTGGGCCGCGAGACCCAGTACTTC
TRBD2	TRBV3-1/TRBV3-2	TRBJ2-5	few	CASSQSGGAFETQYF	TGTGCCAGCAGCCAGAGCGGGGGGGCCTTTGAGACCCAGTACTTC
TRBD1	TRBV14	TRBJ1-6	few	CASSQGTGAYNSPLHF	TGTGCCAGCAGCCAGGGGACAGGGGCCTATAATTCACCCCTCCACTTT
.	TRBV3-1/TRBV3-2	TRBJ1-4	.	CASSQRQNSATNEKLFF	TGTGCCAGCAGCCAAAGACAGAACAGCGCAACTAATGAAAAACTGTTTTTT
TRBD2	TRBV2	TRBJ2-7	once	CASRPSGGYEQYF	TGTGCCTCTCGCCCGAGCGGGGGATACGAGCAGTACTTC
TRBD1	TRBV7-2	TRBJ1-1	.	CASSLTGQGPPEAFF	TGTGCCAGCAGCCTCACAGGACAGGGTCCACCTGAAGCTTTCTTT
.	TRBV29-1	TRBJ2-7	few	CSVTRGPYEQYF	TGCAGCGTCACCAGGGGCCCCTACGAGCAGTACTTC
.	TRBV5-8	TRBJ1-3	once	CASSFPRATGNTIYF	TGTGCCAGCAGCTTCCCCAGGGCGACTGGAAACACCATATATTTT
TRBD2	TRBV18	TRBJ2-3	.	CASSPPGRAGLTDTQYF	TGTGCCAGCTCACCACCCGGGAGGGCGGGGCTCACAGATACGCAGTATTTT
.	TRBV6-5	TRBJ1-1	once	CASSYTRLATNTEAFF	TGTGCCAGCAGTTACACTAGGTTGGCAACTAACACTGAAGCTTTCTTT
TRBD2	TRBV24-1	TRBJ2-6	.	CATSDWDGRSGANVLTF	TGTGCCACCAGTGATTGGGACGGGAGGTCTGGGGCCAACGTCCTGACTTTC
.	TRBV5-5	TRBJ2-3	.	CASSLVSTTDTQYF	TGTGCCAGCAGCTTGGTATCCACAACAGATACGCAGTATTTT
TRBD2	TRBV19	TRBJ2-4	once	CASSMPREEAKNIQYF	TGTGCCAGTAGTATGCCGCGGGAGGAGGCCAAAAACATTCAGTACTTC